A single sample is the source of the 16 T cell receptor beta chains below, sequenced in a study of blood T cell repertoires in COVID-19. Sequenced by immunoSEQ multiplex PCR; TCRdb stores in-frame clones only, minus some. The sample shows 150,000 or so clones, over 80% of them seen only once. Sequenced material: peripheral blood. Source of these receptors: a woman in her forties or fifties with acute or convalescent COVID-19.

This chain links TRBV19 with TRBJ2-2; tentatively, D is TRBD1 (5 bases). V was trimmed by 4 bases and J by 11 bases, leaving 11 bases between them. This CDR3 is 12 amino acids long. In germline, CDR1 is LNHDA, CDR2 SQIVND (reference sequence). DNA of the CDR3: TGTGCCAGTAGTACGCAGGGAAAAGAGCTGTTTTTT. Protein product: CASSTQGKELFF.

The J gene is TRBJ1-1, the V gene TRBV7-9; D is possibly TRBD1 (5 bases). The CDR3 runs 14 residues. V lost 5 bases, J lost 1 base, and 11 bases lay in between. Per the germline V gene, CDR1 is SEHNR and CDR2 is FQNEAQ (reference sequence). CDR3 region: CASSTTAQNTEAFF. In DNA, the CDR3 is TGTGCCAGCAGCACGACAGCGCAGAACACTGAAGCTTTCTTT. Full variable domain (missing parts from reference TRBV7-9 and TRBJ1-1): DTGVSQNPRHKITKRGQNVTFRCDPISEHNRLYWYRQTLGQGPEFLTYFQNEAQLEKSRLLSDRFSAERPKGSFSTLEIQRTEQGDSAMYLCASSTTAQNTEAFFGQGTRLTVV.

The chain joins TRBV11-2 to TRBJ2-1; D might be TRBD1 (8 bases). V lost 5 bases, J lost 10 bases, and 18 bases lay in between. From germline, CDR1 is SGHAT and CDR2 FQNNGV. The CDR3 is made up of 14 amino acids. CDR3 amino acids: CASSQGQGGMEQFF. The CDR3 DNA reads TGTGCCAGCAGCCAAGGACAGGGAGGGATGGAGCAGTTCTTC.

The V and J genes are TRBV30 and TRBJ1-2, with 7 nucleotides matching TRBD1. The length of the CDR3 is 14 residues. The germline V gene has CDR1 GTSNPN and CDR2 SVGIG (reference sequence). V dropped 4 bases and J dropped 7; count of bases not matched to a gene: 12. This chain's CDR3 is CAWTFDRAAFGYTF. The DNA for the CDR3 is TGTGCCTGGACATTCGACAGGGCTGCTTTTGGCTACACCTTC.

The rearrangement links TRBV5-8 to TRBJ1-4, with D tentatively TRBD1 (5 bases). V lost 3 bases and J lost 0, with 9 bases in between. CDR1 is SGHTS, CDR2 YDEGEE, per germline. This CDR3 has 15 residues. The CDR3 DNA follows: TGTGCCAGCAGCTCAACAGGATCAACTAATGAAAAACTGTTTTTT. Its translation: CASSSTGSTNEKLFF.

The rearrangement uses TRBV6-6 and TRBJ2-1, with 13 bases matching TRBD2. CDR1 MNHNY and CDR2 SVGAGI come from the germline V gene (reference sequence). V was pared by 4 bases and J by 10 bases, with 7 bases of the junction left unmatched. The CDR3 has 15 residues. The CDR3 sequence is CASSSGLAGIQEQFF. The CDR3 DNA reads TGTGCCAGCAGTTCGGGACTAGCGGGAATCCAAGAGCAGTTCTTC.

The chain uses TRBV30 and TRBJ2-1; TRBD1 is a possible D gene (6 bases). Germline lookup yields CDR1 GTSNPN and CDR2 SVGIG (reference sequence). The CDR3 has 11 amino acids. V was shortened by 6 bases and J by 10 bases, with 13 bases between the two germline ends. CDR3 loop: CACERQVEQFF. The CDR3, as DNA: TGTGCCTGCGAAAGACAGGTGGAGCAGTTCTTC. Based on the CDR3 plus reference TRBV30 and TRBJ2-1, the full variable domain is SQTIHQWPATLVQPVGSPLSLECTVEGTSNPNLYWYRQAAGRGLQLLFYSVGIGQISSEVPQNLSASRPQDRQFILSSKKLLLSDSGFYLCACERQVEQFFGPGTRLTVL.

The CDR3 loop is CATSEGTGAITEAFF. In DNA, the CDR3 is TGTGCCACCAGTGAGGGGACAGGGGCGATCACTGAAGCTTTCTTT. V gene TRBV24-1 combines with J gene TRBJ1-1, with TRBD1 matching 10 bases. V gave up 4 bases and J gave up 4 bases; unmatched junction bases: 5. The CDR3 sequence is 15 residues long. CDR1 is KGHDR and CDR2 is SFDVKD in the germline V gene.

The chain employs TRBV6-5 and TRBJ1-5; 8 nucleotides agree with TRBD1. In germline, CDR1 is MNHEY, CDR2 SVGAGI. The CDR3 length is 14 residues. Trimming at V came to 6 bases and at J to 3 bases, leaving 4 bases not matched to a gene. CDR3: CASSWDRTNQPQHF. The CDR3 region has the DNA TGTGCCAGCAGCTGGGACAGGACCAATCAGCCCCAGCATTTT.

Concerning this clone itself: The same CDR3 also results from other DNA sequences found in this sample. This CDR3 is CASSPPGGEQYF. CDR3 bases: TGTGCCAGCTCACCTCCTGGCGGCGAGCAGTACTTC. This chain joins TRBV18 and TRBJ2-7; D is unresolved. The germline V gene has CDR1 KGHSH and CDR2 LQKENI. This CDR3 has 12 amino acids. V was cut by 3 bases and J by 6 bases, with 9 bases left in between.

The chain couples TRBV28 to TRBJ1-6, with D tentatively TRBD1 (6 bases). Germline V gene sequence: CDR1 MDHEN, CDR2 SYDVKM. V was clipped by 6 bases and J by 7 bases, with 13 bases between them. The CDR3 spans 14 residues. The CDR3 sequence: CASSPGDTNSPLHF. The CDR3 DNA follows: TGTGCCAGCAGCCCTGGGGACACCAATTCACCCCTCCACTTT.

The CDR3: CASSLASASGRIYEQYF. DNA of the CDR3: TGTGCCAGCAGTTTAGCTTCGGCTAGCGGGCGGATCTACGAGCAGTACTTC. The genes are TRBV27 and TRBJ2-7; 8 bases agree with TRBD2. The CDR3 loop spans 17 amino acids. Per the germline V gene, CDR1 is MNHEY and CDR2 is SMNVEV (reference sequence). V gave up 2 bases and J gave up 3 bases; unmatched junction bases: 12.

This sequence joins TRBV6-5 and TRBJ2-1; 7 bases fit TRBD1. The CDR3 has 16 amino acids. The V gene end was trimmed by 8 bases and the J gene end by 4 bases; junction bases not matched to a gene: 14. Per germline, CDR1 MNHEY and CDR2 SVGAGI. The CDR3 is CASGSFEGGLYNEQFF. The CDR3 nucleotides are TGTGCCAGCGGTTCATTCGAAGGGGGCTTATACAATGAGCAGTTCTTC.

The genes are TRBV6-5 and TRBJ1-1; D remains unclear. The CDR3 extends over 13 amino acids. Between the trimmed V and J ends, which lost 0 bases and 1 base, there was a span of 3 bases. Germline loops: CDR1 MNHEY, CDR2 SVGAGI. CDR3 sequence reads: CASSYSRNTEAFF. CDR3 sequence (DNA): TGTGCCAGCAGTTACTCGAGGAACACTGAAGCTTTCTTT.

This clone was recorded a few times. The chain couples TRBV19 to TRBJ1-1; D not resolved. Trimming pared 1 base from V and 2 bases from J, leaving 11 bases between. This CDR3 has 15 amino acids. The germline CDR1 and CDR2 sequences are LNHDA and SQIVND (reference sequence). The CDR3 loop reads CASSIGGLGNTEAFF. The DNA of the CDR3 is TGTGCCAGTAGTATAGGAGGGCTCGGTAACACTGAAGCTTTCTTT.

This clone was seen just once. This chain links TRBV6-2 or TRBV6-3 with TRBJ1-6; TRBD1 aligns across 8 bases. Per the germline V gene, CDR1 is MNHEY and CDR2 is SVGEGT. The CDR3 covers 14 residues. With 8 bases clipped from V and 8 bases from J, the junction kept 8 bases outside the gene matches. The CDR3 DNA is TGTGCCAGCCGCCGCGGGGGACAGGATTCACCCCTCCACTTT. It specifies CASRRGGQDSPLHF.